This TCR beta chain was recorded in a study of T cell repertoires in cytomegalovirus infection. For the study at large: The public TCR beta signatures pointed to both CMV infection and matching HLA type. Findings and limits, study-wide: Carriers of CMV plus the relevant HLA were identified by cumulative public TCR beta family frequency.

A single record per CDR3 protein comes from TCRdb applying MiXCR to the reads. The sample holds around 290,000 distinct CDR3 sequences; under 30% are singletons and the top ten take approximately 15%. The V and J ends lost 8 bases and 7 bases, in that order; junction bases with no gene match: 7. This CDR3 has 15 residues. As concerns this clonotype: Its antigen remains unknown.

The material sequenced was PBMCs. This TCR derives from a human donor in good health (CMV status not recorded). Some clones in this sample may be carry-over from other donors' samples. This chain connects TRBV12-3 or TRBV12-4 to TRBJ2-1; 14 bases agree with TRBD2. CDR3 region: CASVLGLAGVNEQFF. As DNA, the CDR3 is TGTGCCAGCGTTCTGGGACTAGCGGGGGTTAATGAGCAGTTCTTC.